The rows below give T cell receptor beta chains drawn from one sample of a study of CD8 T cells in ankylosing spondylitis. TCRdb itself ran the 5' RACE reads through MiXCR, one entry per CDR3 protein. The sample includes roughly 35,000 distinct CDR3 sequences, 16% seen only once; the top ten take about 45%. Sequencing was performed on blood. The source is a male donor with ankylosing spondylitis or in good health (not recorded which). Each CDR3 is given with its conserved first and last residue. Each record gives: J gene, D gene, clone size, V gene, CDR3 protein, CDR3 DNA. The D gene is left open where the match is weak. Expanded clones get a size class; other rows say once, few or many, or leave the size out.

TRBJ2-7,TRBD1,few,TRBV2,CASTGTDYEQYF,TGTGCCAGCACCGGGACAGACTACGAGCAGTACTTC
TRBJ2-7,.,.,TRBV6-1,CASIGGFLYEQYF,TGTGCCAGCATTGGGGGGTTCCTCTACGAGCAGTACTTC
TRBJ2-1,.,.,TRBV9,CASSVSGAGNEQFF,TGTGCCAGCAGCGTAAGTGGCGCAGGCAATGAGCAGTTCTTC
TRBJ1-6,.,.,TRBV3-1,CASSQVDSPLHF,TGTGCCAGCAGCCAAGTTGATTCACCCCTCCACTTT
TRBJ1-5,.,.,TRBV21-1,CASSNRDRVFPQHF,TGTGCCAGCAGCAACCGGGACAGGGTTTTTCCCCAGCATTTT
TRBJ2-3,TRBD2,few,TRBV3-1,CASSQGGGTDTQYF,TGTGCCAGCAGCCAGGGCGGGGGAACAGATACGCAGTATTTT
TRBJ2-2,.,few,TRBV12-3/TRBV12-4,CASSSQGYTGELFF,TGTGCCAGCAGTTCCCAGGGGTACACCGGGGAGCTGTTTTTT
TRBJ2-1,TRBD2,few,TRBV20-1,CSAEKEAGGPLEQFF,TGCAGTGCGGAAAAAGAAGCGGGAGGGCCTCTTGAGCAGTTCTTC
TRBJ2-6,.,many,TRBV6-5,CASSSQRSGANVLTF,TGTGCCAGCAGTTCCCAGCGATCCGGGGCCAACGTCCTGACTTTC
TRBJ2-2,.,.,TRBV18,CASSPTGELFF,TGTGCCAGCTCACCGACCGGGGAGCTGTTTTTT
TRBJ1-5,TRBD1,few,TRBV6-2/TRBV6-3,CASSSDRGGGNQPQHF,TGTGCCAGCAGTTCGGACAGGGGAGGAGGCAATCAGCCCCAGCATTTT
TRBJ2-5,.,few,TRBV27,CASTPGRPGSTQYF,TGTGCCAGCACACCTGGGCGGCCCGGGTCGACCCAGTACTTC
TRBJ2-3,.,.,TRBV5-1,CASSPNHDTQYF,TGCGCCAGCAGCCCCAACCACGATACGCAGTATTTT
TRBJ2-7,.,many,TRBV7-2,CASSLAGSGLERQYF,TGTGCCAGCAGCTTAGCGGGGAGCGGCCTGGAACGGCAGTACTTC
TRBJ1-4,TRBD1,.,TRBV4-1,CASSQVPGQNREKLFF,TGCGCCAGCAGCCAAGTGCCGGGACAGAACCGGGAAAAACTGTTTTTT
TRBJ2-2,.,few,TRBV6-1,CASSENLDANRELFF,TGTGCCAGCAGTGAAAATCTTGACGCTAACCGGGAGCTGTTTTTT
TRBJ2-7,TRBD2,.,TRBV4-2,CASSQEWGLAGVGEQYF,TGTGCCAGCAGCCAAGAATGGGGACTAGCGGGAGTGGGGGAGCAGTACTTC
TRBJ1-2,TRBD1,.,TRBV7-9,CASSPPGTAYGYTF,TGTGCCAGCAGCCCCCCCGGGACAGCCTATGGCTACACCTTC
TRBJ2-2,.,few,TRBV24-1,CATSVRNTGELFF,TGTGCCACCAGTGTCAGGAACACCGGGGAGCTGTTTTTT
TRBJ2-4,TRBD1,.,TRBV7-2,CASSSGQGKNIQYF,TGTGCCAGCAGCTCCGGACAGGGGAAAAACATTCAGTACTTC
TRBJ2-5,.,.,TRBV4-2,CASSQDRGGQETQYF,TGTGCCAGCAGCCAAGACAGGGGAGGGCAAGAGACCCAGTACTTC
TRBJ2-3,TRBD2,few,TRBV20-1,CSARDRLAGVNTQYF,TGCAGTGCTAGAGATAGGCTAGCGGGAGTAAATACGCAGTATTTT
TRBJ2-1,.,few,TRBV20-1,CSAAEPNEQFF,TGCAGTGCTGCAGAGCCCAATGAGCAGTTCTTC
TRBJ1-1,.,many,TRBV5-1,CASSPVVGPGDEAFF,TGCGCCAGCAGCCCGGTGGTCGGACCGGGGGATGAAGCTTTCTTT
TRBJ2-3,.,.,TRBV10-3,CAISDLDTQYF,TGTGCCATCAGTGATCTAGATACGCAGTATTTT
TRBJ2-3,TRBD1,few,TRBV28,CASRTGTGYLGTDTQYF,TGTGCCAGCAGGACCGGGACAGGGTATTTGGGCACAGATACGCAGTATTTT
TRBJ1-1,.,few,TRBV28,CASSLRGRTEAFF,TGTGCCAGCAGTTTAAGGGGTCGGACTGAAGCTTTCTTT
TRBJ1-4,.,.,TRBV27,CASSSYRGLNEKLFF,TGTGCCAGCAGCAGTTACCGGGGCCTTAATGAAAAACTGTTTTTT
TRBJ2-5,TRBD1,.,TRBV20-1,CGTNRGQTQYF,TGCGGCACTAACAGGGGTCAGACCCAGTACTTC
TRBJ2-1,.,few,TRBV4-3,CASSQDTAGLSSYNEQFF,TGCGCCAGCAGCCAAGATACTGCGGGCCTGAGCTCCTACAATGAGCAGTTCTTC
TRBJ2-1,.,.,TRBV3-1,CASSPTVNTYNEQFF,TGTGCCAGCAGCCCCACAGTAAACACCTACAATGAGCAGTTCTTC
TRBJ2-2,TRBD2,few,TRBV20-1,CSAQGLAGELFF,TGCAGTGCGCAGGGACTAGCCGGGGAGCTGTTTTTT
TRBJ1-2,.,few,TRBV3-1,CASSLTLKRNSGNYGYTF,TGTGCCAGCAGCCTCACCCTTAAGAGGAACAGCGGGAACTATGGCTACACCTTC
TRBJ2-1,TRBD1,few,TRBV4-2,CASSQGGQTNEQFF,TGTGCCAGCAGCCAAGGGGGACAGACCAATGAGCAGTTCTTC
TRBJ2-1,.,.,TRBV6-4,CASSDRYNEQFF,TGTGCCAGCAGTGACAGATACAATGAGCAGTTCTTC
TRBJ2-4,.,.,TRBV29-1,CSVEVINIQYF,TGCAGCGTCGAAGTAATAAACATTCAGTACTTC
TRBJ2-2,.,few,TRBV27,CASSLLGSYTGELFF,TGTGCCAGCAGTTTACTTGGCTCGTACACCGGGGAGCTGTTTTTT
TRBJ2-2,TRBD1,.,TRBV12-3/TRBV12-4,CASSHRTGTGELFF,TGTGCCAGCAGTCATCGGACAGGGACCGGGGAGCTGTTTTTT
TRBJ2-2,.,few,TRBV4-1,CASSHGIRGRAGELFF,TGCGCCAGCAGCCATGGTATTCGGGGACGCGCCGGGGAGCTGTTTTTT
TRBJ1-1,.,few,TRBV20-1,CSAAPSTEAFF,TGCAGTGCTGCCCCCAGCACTGAAGCTTTCTTT
TRBJ2-2,TRBD1,.,TRBV6-2/TRBV6-3,CASSYSKYRGQGTGELFF,TGTGCCAGCAGTTACTCGAAGTATAGGGGACAGGGCACCGGGGAGCTGTTTTTT
TRBJ2-7,.,.,TRBV11-2,CASSVVRGAEQYF,TGTGCCAGCAGCGTAGTCAGGGGGGCCGAGCAGTACTTC
TRBJ2-2,.,few,TRBV5-6,CASSLGTWTENTGELFF,TGTGCCAGCAGCTTGGGTACCTGGACCGAGAACACCGGGGAGCTGTTTTTT
TRBJ2-7,.,.,TRBV20-1,CSARDRSGLYEQYF,TGCAGTGCTAGAGATCGGAGCGGCCTTTACGAGCAGTACTTC
TRBJ2-3,.,few,TRBV5-1,CASSSEARVTTDTQYF,TGCGCCAGCAGCTCAGAGGCCAGGGTAACCACAGATACGCAGTATTTT
TRBJ1-4,.,.,TRBV5-1,CASSLVPGEKLFF,TGCGCCAGCAGCTTGGTCCCGGGTGAAAAACTGTTTTTT
TRBJ2-1,.,.,TRBV14,CASSQDQRSSYNEQFF,TGTGCCAGCAGCCAAGATCAGAGGAGCTCCTACAATGAGCAGTTCTTC